Presented here are 5 T cell receptor beta chains from one specimen sequenced in a study of blood T cell repertoires in COVID-19. The repertoire was sequenced with immunoSEQ multiplex PCR; TCRdb's copy has only in-frame clones and lacks some. The sample has about 410,000 clones, around 89% seen once. The specimen was peripheral blood. The receptors originated from a woman between 40 and 50 years old with COVID-19, enrolled during active disease.

This clone was recorded a few times. This chain connects TRBV27 to TRBJ2-3; the D gene is possibly TRBD1 (6 bases). V lost 1 base and J lost 0, with 11 bases in between. CDR3 length: 16 amino acids. Germline V gives CDR1 MNHEY, CDR2 SMNVEV (reference sequence). CDR3 sequence: CASSLYWDKSTDTQYF. The CDR3 region has the DNA TGTGCCAGCAGTTTATATTGGGACAAGAGCACAGATACGCAGTATTTT.

The genes are TRBV11-2 and TRBJ1-6, with TRBD1 matching 8 bases. This CDR3 has 15 amino acids. With V trimmed by 7 bases and J by 7 bases, 9 bases remained unmatched. The germline gives CDR1 SGHAT, CDR2 FQNNGV. Here the CDR3 reads CASTLTGEGNSPLHF. In nucleotides, the CDR3 is TGTGCCAGCACCCTGACAGGGGAAGGGAATTCACCCCTCCACTTT.

V and J are TRBV7-2 and TRBJ2-2; the D gene is possibly TRBD2 (5 bases). Germline V lookup: CDR1 SGHTA, CDR2 FQGNSA. The CDR3 length is 15 residues. V was trimmed by 1 base and J by 6 bases, leaving 12 bases between them. The CDR3 sequence is CASSLGPGSPGELFF. CDR3 nucleotide sequence: TGTGCCAGCAGCTTAGGTCCGGGGTCCCCCGGGGAGCTGTTTTTT.

The CDR3 DNA reads as TGCGCCAGCAGCCCACTAGCGGGGGGGACCGGGGAGCTGTTTTTT. This translates into CASSPLAGGTGELFF. The rearrangement joins TRBV4-3 to TRBJ2-2, with 13 nucleotides matching TRBD2. The CDR3 loop spans 15 amino acids. With 4 bases clipped from V and 5 bases from J, the junction kept 1 base outside the gene matches. The germline gives CDR1 LGHNA, CDR2 YSLEER.

This sequence joins TRBV19 and TRBJ1-4; D perhaps matches TRBD1 (5 bases). This CDR3 spans 15 amino acids. In germline, CDR1 is LNHDA, CDR2 SQIVND (reference sequence). V lost 2 bases to trimming and J lost 8 bases, with 15 bases between them. CDR3 residues: CASSIQGSRREKLFF. The CDR3 region has the DNA TGTGCCAGTAGTATACAGGGCAGCCGGCGAGAAAAACTGTTTTTT.